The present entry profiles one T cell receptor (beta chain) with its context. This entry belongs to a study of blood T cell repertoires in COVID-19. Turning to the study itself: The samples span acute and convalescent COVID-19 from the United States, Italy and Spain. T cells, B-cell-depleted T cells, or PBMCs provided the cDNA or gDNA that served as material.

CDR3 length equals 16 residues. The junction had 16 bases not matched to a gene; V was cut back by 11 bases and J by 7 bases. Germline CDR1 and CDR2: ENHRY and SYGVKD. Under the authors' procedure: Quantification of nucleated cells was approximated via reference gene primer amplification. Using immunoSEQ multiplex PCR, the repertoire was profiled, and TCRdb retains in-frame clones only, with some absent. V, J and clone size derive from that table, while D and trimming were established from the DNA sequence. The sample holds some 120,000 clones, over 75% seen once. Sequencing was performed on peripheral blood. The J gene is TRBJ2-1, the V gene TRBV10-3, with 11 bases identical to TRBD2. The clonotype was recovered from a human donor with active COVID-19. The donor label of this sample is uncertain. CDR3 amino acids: CAHSGSGGAFSNEQFF. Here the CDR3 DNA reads TGTGCCCATTCGGGTAGCGGGGGGGCCTTTAGTAATGAGCAGTTCTTC.